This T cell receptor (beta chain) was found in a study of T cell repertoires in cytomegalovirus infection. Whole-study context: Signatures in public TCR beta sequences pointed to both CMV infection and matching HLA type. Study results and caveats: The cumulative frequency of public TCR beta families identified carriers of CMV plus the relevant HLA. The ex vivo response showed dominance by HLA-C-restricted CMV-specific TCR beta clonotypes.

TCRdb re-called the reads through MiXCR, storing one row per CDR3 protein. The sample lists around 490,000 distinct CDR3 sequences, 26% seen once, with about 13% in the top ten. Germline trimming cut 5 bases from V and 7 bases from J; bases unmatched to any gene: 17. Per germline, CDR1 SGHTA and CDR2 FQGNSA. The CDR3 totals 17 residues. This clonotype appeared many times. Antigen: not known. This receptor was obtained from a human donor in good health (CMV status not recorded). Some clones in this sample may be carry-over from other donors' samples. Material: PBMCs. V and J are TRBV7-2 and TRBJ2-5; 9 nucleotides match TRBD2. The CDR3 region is CASSPGRLAGNVGTQYF. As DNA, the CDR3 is TGTGCCAGCAGCCCGGGTCGGCTAGCGGGAAATGTAGGGACCCAGTACTTC.